Listed below are T cell receptor beta chains from one sample, sequenced in a study of regulatory T cells in long-lasting Graves disease. A single record per CDR3 protein comes from TCRdb applying MiXCR to the multiplex PCR reads. The sample carries approximately 540,000 distinct CDR3 sequences, about 12% recorded once. The same sample was also used in a study of T cells in Graves' hyperthyroidism and ophthalmopathy.

The sample here was peripheral blood mononuclear cells (PBMCs), taken at new diagnosis, from a patient treated with antithyroid drugs. The receptor source for this set is a woman in her 30s with Graves disease. Each CDR3 is given with its conserved first and last residue. A D gene is named only where the DNA matches it firmly. Clone size is not always given. Where it is, it says once, few, many or a class for expanded clones.

clone size	J gene	D gene	V gene	CDR3 protein
many	TRBJ2-6	NA	TRBV6-1	CASSNTPGANVLTF
many	TRBJ2-5	NA	TRBV18	CASSQYQLQETQYF
many	TRBJ1-5	NA	TRBV10-3	CAISTDTAQPQHF
many	TRBJ1-5	NA	TRBV20-1	CSARVAGGLDQPQHF
many	TRBJ1-1	NA	TRBV27	CASSLGGPTNTEAFF
many	TRBJ2-1	NA	TRBV4-1	CASSQVQGSRNEQFF
many	TRBJ1-4	TRBD1	TRBV6-1	CATSRQGNEKLFF
many	TRBJ2-3	NA	TRBV5-1	CASSLAVPDTQYF
many	TRBJ1-2	TRBD1	TRBV2	CASSRDRGPNYGYTF
many	TRBJ1-1	NA	TRBV20-1	CSARDRRASNTEAFF
many	TRBJ2-5	NA	TRBV6-1	CATSRTAWGTQYF
few	TRBJ2-2	NA	TRBV6-2/TRBV6-3	CASSSSGLVSNGELFF
few	TRBJ2-1	NA	TRBV10-3	CAISEASGNEQFF
many	TRBJ2-7	NA	TRBV11-2	CASSFGREYEQYF
many	TRBJ2-4	NA	TRBV20-1	CSARDRGRETAKNIQYF
many	TRBJ2-1	TRBD2	TRBV11-1	CASSLGLAGVTSNEQFF
NA	NA	TRBD1	TRBV6-2/TRBV6-3	CASTEEPSGQPQYF
NA	TRBJ2-7	NA	TRBV20-1	CSASKAGFEQYF
NA	TRBJ2-3	TRBD2	TRBV12-3/TRBV12-4	CASSPPLADLTDTQYF
few	TRBJ1-3	NA	TRBV6-1	CASSWDRSGNTIYF
many	TRBJ2-4	TRBD1	TRBV11-3	CASSARRQGEYF
many	TRBJ2-3	TRBD2	TRBV7-2	CATRGTSGTDTQYF
few	TRBJ2-6	TRBD1	TRBV10-1	CASSPGQGSYSGANVLTF
NA	TRBJ2-2	NA	TRBV19	CASSIVGVIGSGELFF
many	TRBJ2-1	TRBD2	TRBV27	CASSLLRGDDSGKSYNEQFF
few	TRBJ1-1	NA	TRBV6-1	CASSDGARLAFF
many	TRBJ2-3	NA	TRBV6-2/TRBV6-3	CASSLAGTPRSNTQYF
NA	TRBJ2-5	TRBD2	TRBV5-8	CASSMSGTTNQETQYF
many	TRBJ2-7	TRBD1	TRBV9	CASSVASTGGEQYF
many	TRBJ1-4	NA	TRBV27	CASSLSLDGGRAEKLFF
NA	TRBJ1-4	TRBD1	TRBV7-9	CASSPGTGGINEKLFF
few	TRBJ2-3	NA	TRBV5-6	CASSLLLAEASTDTQYF
many	TRBJ2-5	NA	TRBV28	CASSPDSDPQETQYF
many	TRBJ1-1	TRBD1	TRBV6-1	CASSTGTGRFMNTEAFF
NA	TRBJ1-1	NA	TRBV18	CASSPKVGTEAFF
many	TRBJ2-3	TRBD2	TRBV6-2/TRBV6-3	CASSPLGLGGRSDTQYF
many	TRBJ1-4	NA	TRBV7-9	CASSSSWEGEKLFF
few	TRBJ1-5	NA	TRBV29-1	CSVEGAGAGYSNQPQHF
many	TRBJ2-1	TRBD2	TRBV30	CAWSLLAGGMDEQFF
many	TRBJ2-3	TRBD1	TRBV2	CASSDTGGAATDTQYF
many	TRBJ2-1	TRBD2	TRBV28	CASSLAGASYNEQFF
NA	TRBJ2-3	NA	TRBV12-5	CASGLGITDTQYF
many	TRBJ1-2	NA	TRBV2	CASRGDNYGYTF
many	TRBJ2-2	NA	TRBV9	CASSVDGGLNTGELFF
few	TRBJ2-7	NA	TRBV19	CASSWTVSDEQYF
many	TRBJ1-1	NA	TRBV6-1	CASGVNTEAFF
many	TRBJ1-4	NA	TRBV3-1	CASSQMWGIGEKLFF
few	TRBJ2-7	TRBD2	TRBV5-1	CASSLGTIPDEQYF
NA	TRBJ2-7	TRBD1	TRBV6-1	CASSRQGVYEQYF
few	TRBJ2-7	NA	TRBV7-3	CASSLILGHEQYF
many	TRBJ2-5	NA	TRBV7-2	CASSSLGPTETQYF
many	TRBJ1-1	TRBD1	TRBV27	CASSTGTGVTEAFF
NA	TRBJ2-7	TRBD2	TRBV18	CASSPQTGTSSFEQYF
many	TRBJ1-4	NA	TRBV2	CASIRSAGHEDEKLFF
many	TRBJ1-1	NA	TRBV28	CASSLWAGRAEAFF
NA	TRBJ2-3	NA	TRBV29-1	CSVMFDQGQDTQYF
NA	TRBJ2-4	NA	TRBV19	CASSFPGGIGKNIQYF
many	TRBJ2-7	NA	TRBV20-1	CSAVPGGGKAYEQYF
many	TRBJ2-1	TRBD2	TRBV29-1	CSVAGLAVHEQFF
many	TRBJ2-2	NA	TRBV11-2	CASSPVENTGELFF